This T cell receptor beta chain was recovered during a study of CD8+ T cells in alopecia areata. Study observations and caveats: Possibly because of HLA-related factors, TCR sharing was less clear across patients than in mice. Among the top 100, expanded CD8+ clones were significantly decreased by tofacitinib, as was scalp clonality. With just one nonresponder, it is still uncertain whether baseline CD8+ expansion relates to response. Throughout tofacitinib, many expanded lesional clones continued to persist in scalp and blood.

V was cut by 5 bases and J by 0 bases, with 5 bases left in between. CDR3 length: 12 residues. From germline, CDR1 is MDHEN and CDR2 SYDVKM. Reverse transcribed after extraction, RNA yielded cDNA as the sequencing template. The method was immunoSEQ multiplex PCR; TCRdb's version includes in-frame clones alone and lacks a portion of them. The table includes some 96,000 clones, about 64% detected once. With regard to this clone: Its antigen is unknown.

Treatment described: oral pan-JAK inhibitor, 5-10 mg twice daily. This clonotype was sampled from a human donor with alopecia areata. The sequenced sample was CD8+ T cells sorted from blood, obtained at week 4, from a patient treated with tofacitinib. The chain has TRBV28 and TRBJ2-7; the D gene is possibly TRBD2 (5 bases). CDR3 bases: TGTGCCAGCAGTCGGGACTCCTACGAGCAGTACTTC. Translated, it gives CASSRDSYEQYF.